The 20 T cell receptor beta chains reported below all come from one sample, sequenced in a study of T cell responses to AZD1222 COVID-19 vaccine. Data came from immunoSEQ multiplex PCR; TCRdb stores just in-frame clones and leaves some out. The repertoire holds tens of thousands of clones, with less than 90% as singletons. The sequencing here drew on peripheral blood, taken on day 0 of AZD1222 vaccination. These TCRs come from an adult in good health.

This chain uses TRBV6-6 with TRBJ2-7; D is perhaps TRBD1 (8 bases). V lost 5 bases and J 4 bases, leaving 18 bases between the germline ends. Germline V gene sequence: CDR1 MNHNY, CDR2 SVGAGI (reference sequence). CDR3 length equals 15 residues. The CDR3 region is CASSKKQGEGYEQYF. The CDR3 coding sequence is TGTGCCAGCAGTAAGAAACAGGGGGAGGGTTACGAGCAGTACTTC.

V and J are TRBV21-1 and TRBJ2-6; the table assigns TRBD1, which was not confirmed against the DNA. TRBV21-1 is reported as a pseudogene. This CDR3 is 15 amino acids long. CDR3 in DNA: TGTGCCAGCAGCAAAGTGCAGGCTGGGGCCAACGTCCTGACTTTC. Residues: CASSKVQAGANVLTF.

The gene calls are TRBV11-2 and TRBJ2-1; no clear D gene. Germline CDR1 is SGHAT and CDR2 is FQNNGV. This CDR3 region has 14 residues. Trimming pared 0 bases from V and 10 bases from J, leaving 13 bases between. The CDR3 DNA follows: TGTGCCAGCAGCTTAGATCCTCGTGGCGGAGAGCAGTTCTTC. Its translation: CASSLDPRGGEQFF.

The chain is built from TRBV9 and TRBJ1-2; D is uncertain. V lost 1 base and J 3 bases, leaving 19 bases between the germline ends. The CDR3 runs 17 residues. Germline CDR1 is SGDLS and CDR2 is YYNGEE. The chain's CDR3 is CASSVRVYGLRDYGYTF. The CDR3 region has the DNA TGTGCCAGCAGCGTACGCGTATATGGGCTCCGAGACTATGGCTACACCTTC. The full variable domain, with the rest looked up from reference TRBV9 and TRBJ1-2, is DSGVTQTPKHLITATGQRVTLRCSPRSGDLSVYWYQQSLDQGLQFLIQYYNGEERAKGNILERFSAQQFPDLHSELNLSSLELGDSALYFCASSVRVYGLRDYGYTFGSGTRLTVV.

The rearrangement joins TRBV3-1 (or the pseudogene TRBV3-2) to TRBJ2-7; TRBD2 agrees at 14 bases. V was pared by 3 bases and J by 3 bases, with 7 bases of the junction left unmatched. CDR1 and CDR2 (germline): LGHDT, YNNKEL (reference sequence). This CDR3 comprises 17 residues. Written as DNA, the CDR3 is TGTGCCAGCAGCCACGGACTAGCGGGGGGCCCTAACTACGAGCAGTACTTC. It is translated as CASSHGLAGGPNYEQYF.

The V gene is TRBV18, the J gene TRBJ1-2; 9 bases are shared with TRBD1. CDR3 length equals 15 residues. Losses at the gene ends were 3 bases for V and 6 bases for J; bases not matched to a gene: 8. CDR1 and CDR2 from the germline V gene are KGHSH and LQKENI. DNA for the CDR3: TGTGCCAGCTCACCCGGGGACAGGGTTGGTCATGGCTACACCTTC. This sequence encodes CASSPGDRVGHGYTF.

The chain couples TRBV10-3 to TRBJ2-1; 9 nucleotides agree with TRBD1. With V trimmed by 6 bases and J by 8 bases, 11 bases remained unmatched. The CDR3 runs to 15 residues. CDR1 is ENHRY and CDR2 is SYGVKD in the germline V gene. CDR3 sequence: CAIREDRGPGDEQFF. CDR3 nucleotides: TGTGCCATCAGGGAGGACAGGGGACCGGGCGATGAGCAGTTCTTC.

This rearrangement joins TRBV7-2 to TRBJ2-7; the D gene could be TRBD1 or TRBD2 (7 bases each). Germline CDR1 SGHTA, CDR2 FQGNSA. V dropped 0 bases and J dropped 2 bases, with 14 bases sitting between them. The CDR3 runs to 16 residues. CDR3 region: CASSLAFRGGTYEQYF. Here the CDR3 DNA reads TGTGCCAGCAGCTTAGCGTTCAGGGGGGGGACCTACGAGCAGTACTTC.

The rearrangement joins TRBV9 to TRBJ2-1, with 11 bases identical to TRBD2. Looked up from germline, CDR1 is SGDLS and CDR2 is YYNGEE. J gave up 4 bases and V 3 bases, and 3 bases lay outside the gene matches. The CDR3 sequence is 15 residues long. In DNA, the CDR3 is TGTGCCAGCAGCGGCGGGACTAGCGGTTACAATGAGCAGTTCTTC. Translating it yields CASSGGTSGYNEQFF.

The CDR3 region is CASSESGRGQPQHF. The CDR3 DNA follows: TGTGCCAGCAGTGAATCGGGTAGGGGCCAGCCCCAGCATTTT. The chain uses TRBV6-1 and TRBJ1-5, with D possibly being TRBD1 (5 bases). Germline V CDR1 and CDR2: MNHNS, SASEGT. V lost 2 bases and J 7 bases, leaving 12 bases between the germline ends. The CDR3 loop spans 14 amino acids.

The chain has TRBV9 and TRBJ2-1; 9 bases map to TRBD1. The germline gives CDR1 SGDLS, CDR2 YYNGEE. The CDR3 has 15 residues. J lost 5 bases, V lost 2 bases, and 5 bases had no gene match. CDR3 nucleotide sequence: TGTGCCAGCAGCGTCGGGACAGGGTTCAACAATGAGCAGTTCTTC. Encoded protein: CASSVGTGFNNEQFF.

V gene TRBV9 combines with J gene TRBJ2-5, with TRBD2 matching 9 bases. Germline CDR1 and CDR2: SGDLS and YYNGEE. V shed 3 bases, J shed 4 bases, and the junction held 4 bases outside the gene matches. CDR3 length equals 14 residues. The DNA for the CDR3 is TGTGCCAGCAGCGCTAGCGGGGCCCCAGAGACCCAGTACTTC. It encodes CASSASGAPETQYF.

The chain carries TRBV29-1 and TRBJ2-1, with D perhaps matching TRBD1 (6 bases). The CDR3 is 14 amino acids. Trimming removed 6 bases from V and 6 bases from J, with 18 bases in between. Germline V gene lookup returns CDR1 SQVTM and CDR2 ANQGSEA. For the CDR3, the DNA is TGCAGCGTCGCCGACCGGAACAGGGCCAATGAGCAGTTCTTC. This translates into CSVADRNRANEQFF.

The chain has TRBV15 and TRBJ1-2; TRBD1 matches 11 bases. Looked up from germline, CDR1 is LNHNV and CDR2 is YYDKDF (reference sequence). The J segment lost 4 bases and the V segment lost 1 base, leaving 14 bases of the junction unmatched. The CDR3 loop spans 19 amino acids. The chain's CDR3 is CATSRAEIMDRGLGYGYTF. The CDR3 coding sequence is TGTGCCACCAGCAGAGCCGAGATCATGGACAGGGGGCTGGGCTATGGCTACACCTTC.

This clone has just one count. Here the CDR3 DNA reads TGTGCCAGCGGGGGGAGGACGGTGAACACTGAAGCTTTCTTT. Its protein is CASGGRTVNTEAFF. This chain connects TRBV5-4 to TRBJ1-1; D is possibly TRBD1 (5 bases). This CDR3 is built from 14 residues. V was pared by 7 bases and J by 0 bases, with 13 bases between. Germline V CDR1 and CDR2: SGHNT, YYREEE (reference sequence).

This clone was recorded once. The rearrangement joins TRBV19 to TRBJ1-1; D is unclear. V was pared by 5 bases and J by 0 bases, with 7 bases between. CDR1 is LNHDA, CDR2 SQIVND, per germline (reference sequence). This CDR3 has 13 residues. The CDR3 here is CASSSGMNTEAFF. The CDR3 DNA is TGTGCCAGTAGTTCCGGAATGAACACTGAAGCTTTCTTT.

This chain links TRBV28 with TRBJ2-1; perhaps TRBD1 as D (6 bases). Germline loops: CDR1 MDHEN, CDR2 SYDVKM. Trimming removed 1 base at V and 6 bases at J, with 22 bases between. CDR3 length: 18 amino acids. CDR3 coding DNA: TGTGCCAGCAGTTTATCGCGACTCAGGGGACCTCCTGGCAATGAGCAGTTCTTC. Its protein is CASSLSRLRGPPGNEQFF.

The V call is TRBV5-1, the J call TRBJ1-1, with D perhaps TRBD1 (6 bases). The CDR3 length is 15 residues. The V and J ends lost 3 bases and 4 bases respectively, with 16 bases between them. CDR1 and CDR2 from the germline V gene are SGHRS and YFSETQ. CDR3 protein: CASSSDRLGGTEAFF. The DNA of the CDR3 is TGCGCCAGCAGCTCAGACAGGCTCGGAGGCACTGAAGCTTTCTTT.

V gene TRBV25-1 combines with J gene TRBJ2-1, with 8 bases lining up with TRBD1. Germline V gene sequence: CDR1 MGHDK, CDR2 SYGVNS. The trim removed 6 bases at V and 1 base at J, leaving 8 bases unmatched. The CDR3 is made up of 16 amino acids. The CDR3 DNA reads as TGTGCCAGCAGCGCTCCGGGACAGGAGTCCTACAATGAGCAGTTCTTC. It is translated as CASSAPGQESYNEQFF.

The chain employs TRBV7-2 and TRBJ1-5; D possibly corresponds to TRBD1 (6 bases). V dropped 2 bases and J dropped 3 bases, with 8 bases sitting between them. This CDR3 has 14 residues. CDR1 SGHTA and CDR2 FQGNSA come from the germline V gene. The chain's CDR3 is CASSLRTVNQPQHF. CDR3 DNA: TGTGCCAGCAGCTTAAGGACAGTCAATCAGCCCCAGCATTTT.